This T cell receptor beta chain stems from a study of cytomegalovirus exposure and HLA in healthy donors. Study overall: Inside one of the first data releases sat around 85 million unique TCRs taken from HLA-typed donors.

CDR1 is SGDLS, CDR2 YYNGEE, per germline. This CDR3 has 16 residues. V lost 0 bases, J lost 3 bases, and 16 bases lay in between. Amplification used 60 Vbeta primers and 13 Jbeta primers. In the study's own analysis: The count from a later analysis was some 80 million unique TCR beta chains, 9 million to 12 million of them shared. Assay: immunoSEQ multiplex PCR; the TCRdb copy retains only in-frame clones and omits some. That table supplies the V and J calls and clone size; D and trimming were determined from the DNA. The profile shows about 130,000 clones, 80% of them singletons. The rearrangement links TRBV9 to TRBJ2-7; D possibly corresponds to TRBD1 (5 bases). This clonotype originated in a human donor in good health. What was sequenced was PBMCs. In DNA form, the CDR3 reads TGTGCCAGCAGCGTAGGCCCGCCTGGGGCAGGCTACGAGCAGTACTTC. As protein: CASSVGPPGAGYEQYF.